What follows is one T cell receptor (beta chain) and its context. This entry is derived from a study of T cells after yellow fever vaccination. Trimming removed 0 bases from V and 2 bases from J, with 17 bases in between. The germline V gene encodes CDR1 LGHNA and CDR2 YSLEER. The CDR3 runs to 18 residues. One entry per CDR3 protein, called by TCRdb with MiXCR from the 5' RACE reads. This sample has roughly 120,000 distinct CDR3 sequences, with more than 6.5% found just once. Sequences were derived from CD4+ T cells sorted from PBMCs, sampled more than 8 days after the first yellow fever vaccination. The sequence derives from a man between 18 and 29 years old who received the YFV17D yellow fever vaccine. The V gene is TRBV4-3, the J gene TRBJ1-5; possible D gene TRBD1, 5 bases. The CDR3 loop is CASSQDRQSGWRNQPQHF. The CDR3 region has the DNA TGCGCCAGCAGCCAAGATCGACAGAGCGGATGGCGCAATCAGCCCCAGCATTTT.